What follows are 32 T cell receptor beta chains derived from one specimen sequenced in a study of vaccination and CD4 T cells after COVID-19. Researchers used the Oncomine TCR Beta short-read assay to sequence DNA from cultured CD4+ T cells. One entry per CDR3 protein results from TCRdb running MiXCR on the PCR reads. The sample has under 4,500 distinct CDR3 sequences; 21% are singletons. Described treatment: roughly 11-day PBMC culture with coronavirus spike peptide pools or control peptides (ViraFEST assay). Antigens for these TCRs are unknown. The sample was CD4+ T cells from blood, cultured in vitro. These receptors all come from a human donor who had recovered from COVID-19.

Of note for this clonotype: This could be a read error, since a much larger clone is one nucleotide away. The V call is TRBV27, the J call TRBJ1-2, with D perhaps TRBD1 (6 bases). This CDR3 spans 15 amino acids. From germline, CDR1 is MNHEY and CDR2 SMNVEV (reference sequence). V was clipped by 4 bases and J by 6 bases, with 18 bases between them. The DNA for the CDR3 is TGTGCCAGCAGTTCGCACAGGGAGGGGTCCGATGGCTACACCTTC. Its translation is CASSSHREGSDGYTF.

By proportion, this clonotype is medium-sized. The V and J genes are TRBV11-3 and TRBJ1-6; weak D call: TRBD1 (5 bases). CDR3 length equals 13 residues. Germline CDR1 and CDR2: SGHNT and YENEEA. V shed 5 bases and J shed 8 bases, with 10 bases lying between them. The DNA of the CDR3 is TGTGCCAGCAGCGCGGAAGGGGATTCACCCCTCCACTTT. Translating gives CASSAEGDSPLHF.

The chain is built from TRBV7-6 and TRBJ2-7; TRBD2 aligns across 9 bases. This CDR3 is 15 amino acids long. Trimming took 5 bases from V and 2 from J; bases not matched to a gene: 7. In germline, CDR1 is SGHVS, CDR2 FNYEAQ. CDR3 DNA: TGTGCCAGCAGCCGATTCTCTAGCGGGGCCTACGAGCAGTACTTC. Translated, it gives CASSRFSSGAYEQYF.

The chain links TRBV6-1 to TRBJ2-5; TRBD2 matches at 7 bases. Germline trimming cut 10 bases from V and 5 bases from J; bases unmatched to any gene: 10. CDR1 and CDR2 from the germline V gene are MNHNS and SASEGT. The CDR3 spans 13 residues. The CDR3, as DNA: TGTGCCATCTCCCGGGGGAGGGCGGAGACCCAGTACTTC. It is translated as CAISRGRAETQYF.

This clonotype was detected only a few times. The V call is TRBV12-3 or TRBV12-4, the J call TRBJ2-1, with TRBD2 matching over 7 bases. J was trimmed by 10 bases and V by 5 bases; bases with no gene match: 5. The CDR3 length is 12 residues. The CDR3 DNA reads TGTGCCAGCAGTCGGACTAGTCTGGAGCAGTTCTTC. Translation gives CASSRTSLEQFF.

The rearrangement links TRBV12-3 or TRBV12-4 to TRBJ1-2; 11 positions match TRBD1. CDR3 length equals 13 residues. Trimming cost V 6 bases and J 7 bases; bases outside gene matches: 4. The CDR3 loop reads CASRGTGGTGYTF. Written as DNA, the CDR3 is TGTGCCAGCAGGGGGACAGGGGGGACTGGCTACACCTTC.

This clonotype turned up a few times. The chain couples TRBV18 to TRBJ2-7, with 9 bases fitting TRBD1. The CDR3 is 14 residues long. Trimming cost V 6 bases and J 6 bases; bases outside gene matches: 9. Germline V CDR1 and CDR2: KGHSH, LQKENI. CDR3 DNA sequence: TGTGCCAGCTCCCCCGGGACAGGGCCACTCGAGCAGTACTTC. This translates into CASSPGTGPLEQYF.

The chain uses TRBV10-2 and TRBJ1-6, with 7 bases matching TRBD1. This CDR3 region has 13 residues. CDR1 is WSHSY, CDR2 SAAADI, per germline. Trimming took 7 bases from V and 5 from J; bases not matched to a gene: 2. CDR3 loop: CASKTGDNSPLHF. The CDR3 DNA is TGCGCCAGCAAAACAGGGGATAATTCACCCCTCCACTTT.

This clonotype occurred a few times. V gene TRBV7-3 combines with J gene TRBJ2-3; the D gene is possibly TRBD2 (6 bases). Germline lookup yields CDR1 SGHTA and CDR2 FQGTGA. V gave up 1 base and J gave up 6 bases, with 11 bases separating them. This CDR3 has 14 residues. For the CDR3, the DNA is TGTGCCAGCAGCTTAAGAGGGGACTCTGATACGCAGTATTTT. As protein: CASSLRGDSDTQYF.

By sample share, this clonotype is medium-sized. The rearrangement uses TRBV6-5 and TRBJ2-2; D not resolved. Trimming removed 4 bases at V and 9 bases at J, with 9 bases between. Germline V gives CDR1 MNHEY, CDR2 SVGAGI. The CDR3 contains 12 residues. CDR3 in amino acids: CASSWSIRELFF. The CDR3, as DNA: TGTGCCAGCAGTTGGTCTATCCGGGAGCTGTTTTTT.

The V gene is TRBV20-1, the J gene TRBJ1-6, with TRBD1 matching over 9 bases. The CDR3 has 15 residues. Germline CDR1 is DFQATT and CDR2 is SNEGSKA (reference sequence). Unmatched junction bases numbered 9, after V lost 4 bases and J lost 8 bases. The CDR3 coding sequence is TGCAGTGCTAAGGGACAGGGTATAATTGATTCACCCCTCCACTTT. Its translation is CSAKGQGIIDSPLHF.

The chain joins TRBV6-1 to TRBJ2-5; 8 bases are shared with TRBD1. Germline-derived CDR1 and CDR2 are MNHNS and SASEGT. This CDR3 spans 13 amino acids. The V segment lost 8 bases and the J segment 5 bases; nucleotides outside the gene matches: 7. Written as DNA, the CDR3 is TGTGCCAGCCTCAGGGGGCTTTCGGAGACCCAGTACTTC. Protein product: CASLRGLSETQYF.

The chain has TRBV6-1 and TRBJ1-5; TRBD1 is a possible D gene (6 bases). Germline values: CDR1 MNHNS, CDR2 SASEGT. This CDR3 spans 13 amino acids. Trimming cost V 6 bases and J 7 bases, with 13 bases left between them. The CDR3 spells CASRGQGRQPQHF. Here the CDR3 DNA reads TGTGCCAGCAGAGGCCAGGGGAGGCAGCCCCAGCATTTT.

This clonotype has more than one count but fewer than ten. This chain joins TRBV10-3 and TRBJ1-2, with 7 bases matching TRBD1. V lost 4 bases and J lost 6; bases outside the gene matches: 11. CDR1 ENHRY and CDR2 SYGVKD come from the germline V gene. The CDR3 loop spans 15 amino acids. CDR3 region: CAISGFPDRAHGYTF. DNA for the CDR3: TGTGCCATCAGTGGCTTCCCCGACAGGGCTCATGGCTACACCTTC.

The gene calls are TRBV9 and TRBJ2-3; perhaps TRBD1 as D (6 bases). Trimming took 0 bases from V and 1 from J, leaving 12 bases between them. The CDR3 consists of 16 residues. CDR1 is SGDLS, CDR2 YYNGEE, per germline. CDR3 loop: CASSVDWGRGTDTQYF. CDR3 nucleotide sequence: TGTGCCAGCAGCGTAGACTGGGGGCGCGGCACAGATACGCAGTATTTT.

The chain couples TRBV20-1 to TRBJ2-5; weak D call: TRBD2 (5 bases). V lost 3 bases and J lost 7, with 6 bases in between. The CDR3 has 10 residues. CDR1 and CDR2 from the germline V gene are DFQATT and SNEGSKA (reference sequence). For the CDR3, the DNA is TGCAGTGCTAGTGCGGGGACCCAGTACTTC. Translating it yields CSASAGTQYF.

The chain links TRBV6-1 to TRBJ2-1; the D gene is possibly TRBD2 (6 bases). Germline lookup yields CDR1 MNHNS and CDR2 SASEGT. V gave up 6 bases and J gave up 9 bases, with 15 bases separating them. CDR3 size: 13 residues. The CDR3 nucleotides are TGTGCCAGCAGCAGTGATCGGAGGGGTGAGCAGTTCTTC. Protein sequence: CASSSDRRGEQFF.

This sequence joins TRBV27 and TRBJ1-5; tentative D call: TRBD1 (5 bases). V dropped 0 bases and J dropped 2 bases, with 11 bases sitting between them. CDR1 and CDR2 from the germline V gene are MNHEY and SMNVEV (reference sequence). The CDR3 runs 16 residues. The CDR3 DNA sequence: TGTGCCAGCAGTTTATCGGGAGGGGTAGGCAATCAGCCCCAGCATTTT. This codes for CASSLSGGVGNQPQHF.

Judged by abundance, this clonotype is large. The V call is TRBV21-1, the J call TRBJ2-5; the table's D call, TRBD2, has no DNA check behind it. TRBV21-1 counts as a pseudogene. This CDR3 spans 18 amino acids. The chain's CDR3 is CASSKVPSGGIKQETQYF. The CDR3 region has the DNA TGTGCCAGCAGCAAAGTGCCTAGCGGCGGAATAAAGCAAGAGACCCAGTACTTC.

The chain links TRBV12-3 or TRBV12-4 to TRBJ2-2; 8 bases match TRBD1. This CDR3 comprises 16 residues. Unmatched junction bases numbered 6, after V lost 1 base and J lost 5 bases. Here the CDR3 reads CASSLDRTGRTGELFF. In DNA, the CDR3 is TGTGCCAGCAGTTTAGATAGGACAGGGAGGACCGGGGAGCTGTTTTTT.

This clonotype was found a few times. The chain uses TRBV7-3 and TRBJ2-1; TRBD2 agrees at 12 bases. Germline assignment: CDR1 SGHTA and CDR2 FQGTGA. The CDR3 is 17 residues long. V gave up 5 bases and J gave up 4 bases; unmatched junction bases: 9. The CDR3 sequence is CASSPFSSGGDYNEQFF. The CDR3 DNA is TGTGCCAGCAGCCCTTTCTCTAGCGGGGGGGATTACAATGAGCAGTTCTTC. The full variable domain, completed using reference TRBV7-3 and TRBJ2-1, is GAGVSQTPSNKVTEKGKYVELRCDPISGHTALYWYRQSLGQGPEFLIYFQGTGAADDSGLPNDRFFAVRPEGSVSTLKIQRTERGDSAVYLCASSPFSSGGDYNEQFFGPGTRLTVL.

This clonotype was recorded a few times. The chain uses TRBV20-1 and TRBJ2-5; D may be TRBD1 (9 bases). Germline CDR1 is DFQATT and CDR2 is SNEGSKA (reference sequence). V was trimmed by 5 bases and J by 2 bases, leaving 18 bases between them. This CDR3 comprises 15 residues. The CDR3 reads CSAQPGGTGQETQYF. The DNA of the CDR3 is TGCAGTGCTCAACCGGGGGGGACAGGGCAAGAGACCCAGTACTTC.

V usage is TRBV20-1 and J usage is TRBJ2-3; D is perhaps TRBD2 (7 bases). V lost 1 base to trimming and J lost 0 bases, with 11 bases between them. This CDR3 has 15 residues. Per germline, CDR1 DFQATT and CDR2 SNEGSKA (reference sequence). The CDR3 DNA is TGCAGTGCTAGAGCTCGGGGGGCTAGCACAGATACGCAGTATTTT. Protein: CSARARGASTDTQYF.

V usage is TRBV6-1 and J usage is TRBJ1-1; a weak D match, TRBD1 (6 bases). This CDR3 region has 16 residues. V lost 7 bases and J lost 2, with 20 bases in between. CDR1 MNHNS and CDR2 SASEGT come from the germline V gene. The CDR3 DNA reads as TGTGCCAGCACCCCCCCCGCAGGGGCCGGTAACACTGAAGCTTTCTTT. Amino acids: CASTPPAGAGNTEAFF.

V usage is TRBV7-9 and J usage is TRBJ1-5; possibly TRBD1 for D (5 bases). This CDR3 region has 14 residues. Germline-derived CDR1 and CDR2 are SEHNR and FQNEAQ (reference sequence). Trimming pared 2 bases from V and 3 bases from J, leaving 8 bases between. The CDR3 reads CASSLQGPNQPQHF. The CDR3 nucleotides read TGTGCCAGCAGCTTACAGGGCCCCAATCAGCCCCAGCATTTT.

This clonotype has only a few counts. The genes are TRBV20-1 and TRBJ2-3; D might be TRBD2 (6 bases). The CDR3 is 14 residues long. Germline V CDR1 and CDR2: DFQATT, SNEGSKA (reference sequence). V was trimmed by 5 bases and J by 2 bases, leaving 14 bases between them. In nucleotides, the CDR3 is TGCAGTGCTGCCCTTGCGGGGTACACAGATACGCAGTATTTT. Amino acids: CSAALAGYTDTQYF.

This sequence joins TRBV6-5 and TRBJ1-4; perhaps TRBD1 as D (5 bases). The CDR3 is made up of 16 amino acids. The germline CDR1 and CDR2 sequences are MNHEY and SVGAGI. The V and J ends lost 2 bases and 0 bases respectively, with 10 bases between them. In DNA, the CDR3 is TGTGCCAGCAGTTACCGGGACGGGGCAACTAATGAAAAACTGTTTTTT. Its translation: CASSYRDGATNEKLFF.

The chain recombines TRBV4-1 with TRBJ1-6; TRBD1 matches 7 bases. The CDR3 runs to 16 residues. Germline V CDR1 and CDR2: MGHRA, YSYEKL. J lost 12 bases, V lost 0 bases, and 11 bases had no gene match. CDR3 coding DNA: TGCGCCAGCAGCCAAGATAATACAGGGGCCCCTAGACCCCTCCACTTT. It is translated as CASSQDNTGAPRPLHF.

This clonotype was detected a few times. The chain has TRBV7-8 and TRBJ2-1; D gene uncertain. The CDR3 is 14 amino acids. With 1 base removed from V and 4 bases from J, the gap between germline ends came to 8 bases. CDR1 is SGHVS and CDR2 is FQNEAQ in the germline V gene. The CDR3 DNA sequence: TGTGCCAGCAGCTTAGTAGACTTATACAATGAGCAGTTCTTC. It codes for CASSLVDLYNEQFF.

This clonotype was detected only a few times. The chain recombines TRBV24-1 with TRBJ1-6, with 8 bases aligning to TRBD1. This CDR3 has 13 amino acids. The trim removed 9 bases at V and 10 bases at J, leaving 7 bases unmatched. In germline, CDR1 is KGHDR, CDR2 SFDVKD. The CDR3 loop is CATPDRVVSPLHF. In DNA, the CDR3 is TGTGCCACCCCGGACAGGGTGGTGTCACCCCTCCACTTT.

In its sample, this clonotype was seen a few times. CDR3: CASSRLASHEQYF. DNA of the CDR3: TGTGCCAGCAGTAGACTAGCTTCCCACGAGCAGTACTTC. The V call is TRBV6-1, the J call TRBJ2-7; 7 nucleotides line up with TRBD2. Germline V gene data show CDR1 as MNHNS and CDR2 as SASEGT. V was pared by 5 bases and J by 5 bases, with 6 bases of the junction left unmatched. The CDR3 is made up of 13 amino acids.

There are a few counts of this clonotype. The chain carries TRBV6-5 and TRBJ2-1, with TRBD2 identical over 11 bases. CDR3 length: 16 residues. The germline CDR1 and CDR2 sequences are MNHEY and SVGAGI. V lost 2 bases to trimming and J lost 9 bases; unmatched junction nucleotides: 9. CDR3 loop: CASSYPIAGGPGEQFF. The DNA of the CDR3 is TGTGCCAGCAGTTACCCAATAGCGGGGGGGCCGGGTGAGCAGTTCTTC.